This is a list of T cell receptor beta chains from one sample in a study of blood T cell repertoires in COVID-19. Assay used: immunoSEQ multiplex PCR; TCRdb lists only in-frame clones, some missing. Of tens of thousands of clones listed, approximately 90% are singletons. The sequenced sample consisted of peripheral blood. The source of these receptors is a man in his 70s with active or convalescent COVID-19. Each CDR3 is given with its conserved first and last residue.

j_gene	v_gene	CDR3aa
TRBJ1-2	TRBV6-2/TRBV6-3	CASSLPGTGVSGYTF
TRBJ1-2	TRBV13	CASSRTGNYGYTF
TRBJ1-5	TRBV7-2	CASSFPGKPQHF
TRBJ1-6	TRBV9	CASSVARRDRGISRSPLHF
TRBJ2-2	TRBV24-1	CATSDSTGTGVTGELFF
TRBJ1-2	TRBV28	CASSSGQGGGYTF
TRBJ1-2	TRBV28	CASSPTGQWSSYGYTF
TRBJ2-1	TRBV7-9	CASSLVQGLHWNEQFF
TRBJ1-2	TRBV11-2	CASSQTGVGYGYTF
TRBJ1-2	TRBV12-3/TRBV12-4	CASSQDYRFGYTF
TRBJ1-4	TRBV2	CASSGLDRGPAWDEKLFF
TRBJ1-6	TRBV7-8	CASSFSRSSYNSPLHF
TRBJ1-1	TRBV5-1	CASRASGIPMNTEAFF
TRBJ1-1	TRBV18	CASSPQGATEAFF
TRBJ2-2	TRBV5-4	CASSLVGTDTTGELFF
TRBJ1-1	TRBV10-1	CASSERQGASEAFF
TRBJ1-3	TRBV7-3	CASSLDSHSGNTIYF
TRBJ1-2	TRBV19	CASRIPGQTNSFYGYTF
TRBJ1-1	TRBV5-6	CASSLVTGVDTEAFF
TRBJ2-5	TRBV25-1	CASSDLARDLQETQYF
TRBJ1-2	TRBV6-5	CASSPGTGVLGYTF
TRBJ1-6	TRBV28	CASGPWGYSPLHF
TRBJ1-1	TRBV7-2	CASSLQGGTEAFF
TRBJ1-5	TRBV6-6	CASRRDRGLNQPQHF
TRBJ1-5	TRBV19	CASTTRGLSNQPQHF
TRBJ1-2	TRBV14	CASSHRLGRGNYGYTF
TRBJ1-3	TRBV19	CASSERQAAGNTIYF
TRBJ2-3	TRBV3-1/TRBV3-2	CASSPTGGSTDTQYF
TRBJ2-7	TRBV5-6	CASSPGTGGGYEQYF
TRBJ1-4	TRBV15	CATSGLPRSPNEKLFF
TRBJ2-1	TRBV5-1	CASSLDRSGRAEQFF
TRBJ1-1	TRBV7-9	CASKPARGGTEAFF
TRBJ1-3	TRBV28	CASSPWNFYTTISGGSSGNTIYF
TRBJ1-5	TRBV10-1	CASSETNPGSNQPQHF
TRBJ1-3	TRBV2	CASSEPSSGNTIYF
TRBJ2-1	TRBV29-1	CSGDRGKRGEQFF
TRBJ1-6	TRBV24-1	CATSECAGGCVSPLHF
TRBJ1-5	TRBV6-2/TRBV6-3	CASSYATGGQPQHF
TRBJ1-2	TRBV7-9	CASSLLTGNYGYTF
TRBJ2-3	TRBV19	CASSINPTRNTDTQYF
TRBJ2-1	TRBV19	CASSTKILGLPNEQFF
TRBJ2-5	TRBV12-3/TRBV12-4	CASSPTSTNQYF
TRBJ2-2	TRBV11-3	CASSPGTAGRELFF
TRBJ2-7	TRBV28	CASSGQDRRSYEQYF
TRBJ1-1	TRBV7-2	CASSLWSGAQIFMNTEAFF
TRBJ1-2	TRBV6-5	CASTPGQGAGYGYTF
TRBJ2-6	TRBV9	CASSINSGANVLTF